A single sample gave rise to the 2 T cell receptor beta chains below, sequenced in a study of blood T cells in healthy people across ages. Then a second PCR, running about 6 to 12 cycles, was carried out with a sample-barcoded 5' primer and a J-beta primer mix. MiXCR, run by TCRdb on the 5' RACE reads, gives a single entry per CDR3 protein. The sample consists of 700,000 to 850,000 distinct CDR3 sequences, approximately 53% of them appearing once. What was sequenced was blood. Receptors were obtained from an older man in good health.

This chain uses TRBV28 with TRBJ2-5; D might be TRBD1 (5 bases). CDR1 is MDHEN, CDR2 SYDVKM, per germline. Trimming pared 4 bases from V and 1 base from J, leaving 16 bases between. This CDR3 has 16 amino acids. The CDR3 DNA reads as TGTGCCAGCAGTTCGACGGTAGGGGATCCCCAAGAGACCCAGTACTTC. It encodes CASSSTVGDPQETQYF. Full variable domain (missing parts from reference TRBV28 and TRBJ2-5): DVKVTQSSRYLVKRTGEKVFLECVQDMDHENMFWYRQDPGLGLRLIYFSYDVKMKEKGDIPEGYSVSREKKERFSLILESASTNQTSMYLCASSSTVGDPQETQYFGPGTRLLVL.

This clonotype was seen once. The CDR3 is CASSRVEVFNEQYF. The DNA for the CDR3 is TGTGCCAGCAGTAGAGTCGAGGTATTCAACGAGCAGTACTTC. The chain recombines TRBV25-1 with TRBJ2-7; D is unclear. V was clipped by 5 bases and J by 5 bases, with 16 bases between them. CDR3 size: 14 residues. Germline CDR1 and CDR2: MGHDK and SYGVNS.